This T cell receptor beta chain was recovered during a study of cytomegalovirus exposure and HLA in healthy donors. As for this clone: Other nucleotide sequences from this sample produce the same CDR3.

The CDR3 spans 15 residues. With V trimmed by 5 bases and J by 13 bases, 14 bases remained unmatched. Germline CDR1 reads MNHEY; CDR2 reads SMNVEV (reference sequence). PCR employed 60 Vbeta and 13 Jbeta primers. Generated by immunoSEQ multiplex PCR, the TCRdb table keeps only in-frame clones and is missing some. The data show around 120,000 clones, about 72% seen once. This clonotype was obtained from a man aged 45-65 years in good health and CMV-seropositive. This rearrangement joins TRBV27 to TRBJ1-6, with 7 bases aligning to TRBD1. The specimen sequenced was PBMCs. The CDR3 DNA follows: TGTGCCAGCAGTCAACGAGGGGGCGCCGGATCCCCCCTCCACTTT. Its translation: CASSQRGGAGSPLHF.